This T cell receptor (beta chain) was sequenced in a study of beta chain features in type 1 diabetes. Study-wide findings and caveats: For TCRB rearrangement, an influence of HLA type remained unresolved here. A moderate, significant TCRB CDR3 shortening appeared in type 1 diabetes across four CD4+ subsets.

With 4 bases clipped from V and 5 bases from J, the junction kept 8 bases outside the gene matches. CDR1 and CDR2 (germline): SGHRS, YFSETQ. The length of the CDR3 is 16 residues. Since all of the isolated RNA was reverse transcribed, expressed TCRB transcripts were what got sequenced. Sequencing used immunoSEQ multiplex PCR; TCRdb keeps in-frame clones, though not all of them. In the table there are under 300,000 clones, roughly 14% of which are singletons. Notes on this clone: What it binds is unknown.

The receptor was derived from a young man with type 1 diabetes. The chain couples TRBV5-1 to TRBJ2-2, with 10 positions matching TRBD2. The specimen sequenced was naive CD4+ T cells from blood. CDR3 sequence (DNA): TGCGCCAGCAGCCCAATGGGACTAGCGTTGACCGGGGAGCTGTTTTTT. Translation gives CASSPMGLALTGELFF.